The 4 T cell receptor beta chains below all came from one sample that was sequenced in a study of shared clonotypes between healthy human individuals. Some clones are missing from TCRdb's copy, which holds only in-frame ones; the method was immunoSEQ multiplex PCR. Among approximately 980,000 clones listed, more than 75% were seen once. Sequenced material: memory CD4+ T cells sorted from blood. The subset denotes: CD45RA-negative fraction. These TCRs come from a man between 18 and 35 years old in good health.

The chain carries TRBV7-9 and TRBJ1-6, with D unclear. Germline lookup yields CDR1 SEHNR and CDR2 FQNEAQ (reference sequence). V was pared by 2 bases and J by 9 bases, with 5 bases between. The CDR3 spans 12 residues. CDR3 protein: CASSLFPSPLHF. CDR3 nucleotides: TGTGCCAGCAGCTTATTTCCTTCACCCCTCCACTTT.

The J gene is TRBJ2-1, the V gene TRBV5-1; D ambiguous. CDR1 and CDR2 (germline): SGHRS, YFSETQ. Trimming took 0 bases from V and 12 from J, leaving 22 bases between them. The CDR3 has 16 amino acids. The CDR3 sequence: CASSLDRAAVQRVQFF. CDR3 nucleotide sequence: TGCGCCAGCAGCTTGGATAGGGCCGCAGTTCAACGGGTGCAGTTCTTC.

The rearrangement joins TRBV7-8 to TRBJ1-6; D is unresolved. CDR3 size: 14 residues. V was shortened by 4 bases and J by 10 bases, with 14 bases between the two germline ends. The germline V gene has CDR1 SGHVS and CDR2 FQNEAQ. This CDR3 is CASSSFIGESPLHF. CDR3 sequence (DNA): TGTGCCAGCAGCTCCTTCATTGGGGAGTCACCCCTCCACTTT. Supplemented by reference TRBV7-8 and TRBJ1-6, the full variable domain reads GAGVSQSPRYKVAKRGQDVALRCDPISGHVSLFWYQQALGQGPEFLTYFQNEAQLDKSGLPSDRFFAERPEGSVSTLKIQRTQQEDSAVYLCASSSFIGESPLHFGNGTRLTVT.

The count of this clone is one. This rearrangement joins TRBV28 to TRBJ1-4; no clear D gene. The germline CDR1 and CDR2 sequences are MDHEN and SYDVKM. This CDR3 contains 14 residues. Trimming cost V 3 bases and J 3 bases, with 8 bases left between them. CDR3 protein: CASSLSGANEKLFF. The CDR3 DNA is TGTGCCAGCAGTTTGTCAGGTGCTAATGAAAAACTGTTTTTT.